The clone carrying this T cell receptor (beta chain) was counted only a few times. The antigen remains undetermined. This CDR3 comprises 18 residues. V was clipped by 5 bases and J by 0 bases; unmatched bases: 6. Germline CDR1 is SEHNR and CDR2 is FQNEAQ (reference sequence). These data come from a study of post-analysis software for immune sequencing data. Notes on the study in general: Roughly five TRBV segments occurring more often in patients than controls included TRBV5-6, TRBV5-1 and TRBV20-1.

TCR beta libraries were prepared from cDNA with unique molecular identifiers. TCRdb fed the PCR reads into MiXCR, producing one record per CDR3 protein. The repertoire holds fewer than 850,000 distinct CDR3 sequences, 25% to 30% seen once, with under 0.7% in the top ten. The sample was blood. The receptor was derived from a girl aged 10 to 17 with multiple sclerosis. The V call is TRBV7-9, the J call TRBJ2-1, with 14 bases matching TRBD2. Here the CDR3 reads CASSTRTSGRSSYNEQFF. CDR3 coding DNA: TGTGCCAGCAGCACAAGGACTAGCGGGAGGAGCTCCTACAATGAGCAGTTCTTC.